This T cell receptor beta chain was retrieved from a study of cytomegalovirus exposure and HLA in healthy donors. Turning to the study itself: Per a later analysis, the roughly 670 first-cohort and approximately 120 validation repertoires shared one platform.

Looked up from germline, CDR1 is SGHRS and CDR2 is YFSETQ. Trimming removed 0 bases from V and 8 bases from J; junction bases left unmatched: 8. This CDR3 region has 16 residues. Study observations and caveats: The dataset shows that most TCR sequences were rare, while some public TCRs occurred in many donors.

About this clone itself: No antigen is known for it.

Profiling relied on immunoSEQ multiplex PCR, and the TCRdb table lists in-frame clones only, not all of them. The table has some 140,000 clones, 85% to 90% seen once. The chain links TRBV5-1 to TRBJ2-1; 10 bases agree with TRBD2. The sample consisted of PBMCs. The source of this sequence is a woman aged 25 to 39 in good health and CMV-seropositive. The CDR3 here is CASSLGTLAGVYEQFF. The CDR3 DNA sequence: TGCGCCAGCAGCTTGGGAACCCTAGCGGGAGTGTATGAGCAGTTCTTC.